The clone carrying this TCR beta chain was seen many times. This entry comes from a study of T cells in Graves' hyperthyroidism and ophthalmopathy. The CDR3 totals 15 residues. V shed 5 bases, J shed 0 bases, and the junction held 10 bases outside the gene matches. Germline assignment: CDR1 DFQATT and CDR2 SNEGSKA (reference sequence). Diagnoses were established using clinical symptoms, serum thyroxine and TRAb, thyroid ultrasound and orbital computed tomography. RNA transcripts gave rise to amplified TCR beta CDR3 regions. First-round RT-PCR with HTBI primers amplified the TCR CDR3 region. TCRdb re-analysed the multiplex PCR reads in MiXCR, keeping a single row per CDR3 protein. The table lists roughly 510,000 distinct CDR3 sequences, approximately 49% of them singletons.

This sequence was found in an adult woman with Graves' disease, either hyperthyroidism or ophthalmopathy (not recorded which). This chain connects TRBV20-1 to TRBJ2-7; 7 bases are shared with TRBD1. Source material: peripheral blood or thyroid tissue (not recorded which). Here the CDR3 DNA reads TGCAGTGCTCCTAACCGGGCAGGGGGCTCCTACGAGCAGTACTTC. Protein sequence: CSAPNRAGGSYEQYF.